These T cell receptor beta chains were read from a single sample in a study of spatial heterogeneity in lung cancer. Each CDR3 protein is one row after TCRdb ran MiXCR on the 5' RACE reads. The data hold roughly 48,000 distinct CDR3 sequences, with roughly 5.2% observed a single time. Here the sequenced sample was PBMCs, taken at surgery. These receptors originate from a male donor with early-stage non-small cell lung cancer. The CDR3 runs from the conserved cysteine through the conserved F or W. Each record gives: D gene, V gene, J gene, clone size, CDR3 DNA, CDR3 protein. A D gene is named only where the DNA matches it firmly. The size entry is marked missing in some rows and otherwise reads once, few, many or a size class.

d_gene: .
v_gene: TRBV6-7
j_gene: TRBJ1-5
abundance: .
CDR3nt: TGTGCCAGCAGTTTAAATATGGGCGGGTCGCCCCAGCATTTT
CDR3aa: CASSLNMGGSPQHF

d_gene: .
v_gene: TRBV19
j_gene: TRBJ2-2
abundance: many
CDR3nt: TGTGCCAGTAGTCCCTCCCTCACCGGGGAGCTGTTTTTT
CDR3aa: CASSPSLTGELFF

d_gene: .
v_gene: TRBV5-1
j_gene: TRBJ1-3
abundance: few
CDR3nt: TGCGCCAGCAGCTTGGAAGGTCCTGGAAACACCATATATTTT
CDR3aa: CASSLEGPGNTIYF

d_gene: TRBD1
v_gene: TRBV10-3
j_gene: TRBJ1-2
abundance: few
CDR3nt: TGTGCCATCGGGGACAGTTCTAACTATGGCTACACCTTC
CDR3aa: CAIGDSSNYGYTF

d_gene: TRBD1
v_gene: TRBV7-2
j_gene: TRBJ2-7
abundance: .
CDR3nt: TGTGCCAGCAGCCTCGGACAGGGGGAAATCGACGAGCAGTACTTC
CDR3aa: CASSLGQGEIDEQYF

d_gene: TRBD2
v_gene: TRBV20-1
j_gene: TRBJ2-4
abundance: many
CDR3nt: TGCAGTGCCGGGGGGACTAGCGGGCTAGCCAAAAACATTCAGTACTTC
CDR3aa: CSAGGTSGLAKNIQYF

d_gene: TRBD2
v_gene: TRBV7-2
j_gene: TRBJ2-7
abundance: many
CDR3nt: TGTGCCAGCAGCCCCTTCGCGGGGGACTACGAGCAGTACTTC
CDR3aa: CASSPFAGDYEQYF

d_gene: TRBD1
v_gene: TRBV27
j_gene: TRBJ1-1
abundance: many
CDR3nt: TGTGCCAGCAGTGAATTCCACCAGGGGGCAGCTTTCTTT
CDR3aa: CASSEFHQGAAFF

d_gene: .
v_gene: TRBV12-3/TRBV12-4
j_gene: TRBJ2-1
abundance: many
CDR3nt: TGTGCCAGCAGTCAGGGACCGGCGGAGGGTGAGCAGTTCTTC
CDR3aa: CASSQGPAEGEQFF

d_gene: .
v_gene: TRBV7-8
j_gene: TRBJ2-7
abundance: .
CDR3nt: TGTGCCAGCAGCTTAAGCCGGGTTCACTACGAGCAGTACTTC
CDR3aa: CASSLSRVHYEQYF

d_gene: .
v_gene: TRBV12-3/TRBV12-4
j_gene: TRBJ2-3
abundance: many
CDR3nt: TGTGCCAGCAGTCTTGGGGCAGATACGCAGTATTTT
CDR3aa: CASSLGADTQYF

d_gene: TRBD1
v_gene: TRBV28
j_gene: TRBJ1-5
abundance: many
CDR3nt: TGTGCCAGCAGTTTTTTTGCGGGACAGGGATTGTGGCCCCAGCATTTT
CDR3aa: CASSFFAGQGLWPQHF

d_gene: TRBD1
v_gene: TRBV29-1
j_gene: TRBJ2-4
abundance: many
CDR3nt: TGCAGCGTCGCGACCGGGACAGGGGGCACCATTCAGTACTTC
CDR3aa: CSVATGTGGTIQYF

d_gene: TRBD2
v_gene: TRBV5-4
j_gene: TRBJ2-3
abundance: many
CDR3nt: TGTGCCAGCAGATACCTAGCGGGCCCCACAGATACGCAGTATTTT
CDR3aa: CASRYLAGPTDTQYF

d_gene: .
v_gene: TRBV5-1
j_gene: TRBJ2-7
abundance: few
CDR3nt: TGCGCCAGCAGCTTGGCACAGGGAGGCGAGCAGTACTTC
CDR3aa: CASSLAQGGEQYF

d_gene: .
v_gene: TRBV12-3/TRBV12-4
j_gene: TRBJ1-1
abundance: many
CDR3nt: TGTGCCAGCAGTGGCCAGATTGAGAACACTGAAGCTTTCTTT
CDR3aa: CASSGQIENTEAFF

d_gene: .
v_gene: TRBV15
j_gene: TRBJ1-1
abundance: many
CDR3nt: TGTGCCACCAGCGTAAACACAGGACCGAACACTGAAGCTTTCTTT
CDR3aa: CATSVNTGPNTEAFF

d_gene: TRBD1
v_gene: TRBV12-3/TRBV12-4
j_gene: TRBJ2-3
abundance: many
CDR3nt: TGTGCCAGCAGATCCCAGGGGGGCACAGATACGCAGTATTTT
CDR3aa: CASRSQGGTDTQYF

d_gene: .
v_gene: TRBV5-1
j_gene: TRBJ2-3
abundance: .
CDR3nt: TGCGCCAGCAGCTATGGCGACCCCAGCACAGATACGCAGTATTTT
CDR3aa: CASSYGDPSTDTQYF

d_gene: TRBD1
v_gene: TRBV20-1
j_gene: TRBJ1-2
abundance: many
CDR3nt: TGCAGTGCTAGACCCCCAGGGACAGTCTCTTTCTATGGCTACACCTTC
CDR3aa: CSARPPGTVSFYGYTF

d_gene: .
v_gene: TRBV7-2
j_gene: TRBJ2-7
abundance: few
CDR3nt: TGTGCCAGCAGCCCCGGTGCAGAGAGCTCCTACGAGCAGTACTTC
CDR3aa: CASSPGAESSYEQYF